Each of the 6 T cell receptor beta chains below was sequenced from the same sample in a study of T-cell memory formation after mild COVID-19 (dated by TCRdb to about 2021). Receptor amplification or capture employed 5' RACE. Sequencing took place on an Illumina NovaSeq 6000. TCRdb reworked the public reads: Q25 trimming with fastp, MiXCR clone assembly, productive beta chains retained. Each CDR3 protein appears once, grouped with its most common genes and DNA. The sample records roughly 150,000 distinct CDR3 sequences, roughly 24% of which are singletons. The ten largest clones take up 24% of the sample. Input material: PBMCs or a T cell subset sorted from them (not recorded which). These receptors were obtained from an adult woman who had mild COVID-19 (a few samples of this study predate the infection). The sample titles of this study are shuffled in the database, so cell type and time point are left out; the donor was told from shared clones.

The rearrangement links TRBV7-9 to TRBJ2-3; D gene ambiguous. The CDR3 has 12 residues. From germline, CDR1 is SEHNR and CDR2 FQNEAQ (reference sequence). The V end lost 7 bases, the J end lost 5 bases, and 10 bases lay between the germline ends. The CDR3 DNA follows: TGTGCCAGCAAACAGATAGGAGATACGCAGTATTTT. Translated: CASKQIGDTQYF.

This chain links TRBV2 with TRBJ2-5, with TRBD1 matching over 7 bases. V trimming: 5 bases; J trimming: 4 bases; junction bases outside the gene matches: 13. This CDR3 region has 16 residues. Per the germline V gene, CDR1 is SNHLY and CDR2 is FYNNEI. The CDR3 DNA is TGTGCCAGCAGTCCTACCCCGACAGGGCTGGGAGAGACCCAGTACTTC. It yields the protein CASSPTPTGLGETQYF.

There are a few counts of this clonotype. This chain's CDR3 is CASSLGQGAIGEQFF. Written as DNA, the CDR3 is TGCGCCAGCAGCCTCGGACAGGGGGCAATTGGTGAGCAGTTCTTC. This chain joins TRBV5-1 and TRBJ2-1, with 11 bases identical to TRBD1. The CDR3 is 15 amino acids. CDR1 and CDR2 (germline): SGHRS, YFSETQ. The trim removed 4 bases at V and 9 bases at J, leaving 9 bases unmatched. The whole variable domain, remainder taken from reference TRBV5-1 and TRBJ2-1, is KAGVTQTPRYLIKTRGQQVTLSCSPISGHRSVSWYQQTPGQGLQFLFEYFSETQRNKGNFPGRFSGRQFSNSRSEMNVSTLELGDSALYLCASSLGQGAIGEQFFGPGTRLTVL.

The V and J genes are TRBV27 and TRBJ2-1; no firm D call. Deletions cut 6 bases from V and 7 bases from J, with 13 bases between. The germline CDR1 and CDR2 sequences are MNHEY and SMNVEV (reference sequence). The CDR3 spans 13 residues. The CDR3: CASSRTVVNEQFF. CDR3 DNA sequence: TGTGCCAGCAGCCGCACAGTGGTAAATGAGCAGTTCTTC.

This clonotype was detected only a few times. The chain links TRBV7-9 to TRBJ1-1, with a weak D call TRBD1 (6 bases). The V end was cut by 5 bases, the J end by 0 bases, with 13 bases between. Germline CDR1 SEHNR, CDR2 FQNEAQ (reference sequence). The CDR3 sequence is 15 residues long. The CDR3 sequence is CASSGPGQLNTEAFF. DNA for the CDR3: TGTGCCAGCAGCGGACCGGGACAATTGAACACTGAAGCTTTCTTT.

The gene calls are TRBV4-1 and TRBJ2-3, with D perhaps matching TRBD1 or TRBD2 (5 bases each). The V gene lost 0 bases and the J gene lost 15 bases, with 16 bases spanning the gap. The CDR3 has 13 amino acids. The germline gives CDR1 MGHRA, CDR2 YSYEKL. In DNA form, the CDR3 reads TGCGCCAGCAGCCAAGATCTCGGGACCATCCGATATTTT. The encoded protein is CASSQDLGTIRYF.